Listed below are T cell receptor beta chains from one sample, sequenced in a study of blood T cell repertoires in COVID-19. TCRdb's table, derived via immunoSEQ multiplex PCR, lists solely in-frame clones and lacks some. The data contain 410,000 or so clones, 89% of them singletons. Input material: peripheral blood. The receptor set was obtained from a woman between 40 and 55 years old with COVID-19, enrolled during active disease. The CDR3 runs from the conserved cysteine through the conserved F or W. The order of the fields is J gene, D gene, clone size, V gene, CDR3 protein, CDR3 DNA. The D gene is left open where the match is weak. A row's size may be missing; if present it is once, few, many or a size class.

>TRBJ2-1|NA|NA|TRBV18
CASSQGAGSYNEQFF
TGTGCCAGCTCACAAGGGGCAGGCTCCTACAATGAGCAGTTCTTC
>TRBJ1-5|TRBD1|NA|TRBV6-2/TRBV6-3
CASSYWGRGRDQPQHF
TGTGCCAGCAGTTACTGGGGCAGGGGGCGCGATCAGCCCCAGCATTTT
>TRBJ1-2|NA|few|TRBV19
CASTSGENYGYTF
TGTGCCAGTACCTCGGGAGAAAACTATGGCTACACCTTC
>TRBJ1-5|TRBD1|NA|TRBV30
CAWSVTGLGQPQHF
TGTGCCTGGAGTGTGACAGGGCTTGGCCAGCCCCAGCATTTT
>TRBJ1-6|NA|few|TRBV28
CASSLTAGYSPLHF
TGTGCCAGCAGTTTAACGGCAGGGTATTCACCCCTCCACTTT
>TRBJ1-1|NA|NA|TRBV27
CASSTSRQMNTEAFF
TGTGCCAGCAGTACCTCCCGACAGATGAACACTGAAGCTTTCTTT
>TRBJ2-3|TRBD2|NA|TRBV7-2
CASSMTSGRADTQYF
TGTGCCAGCAGCATGACTAGCGGGAGGGCCGATACGCAGTATTTT
>TRBJ1-2|NA|NA|TRBV19
CASSLSGQPGYTF
TGTGCCAGTAGTCTTTCCGGACAGCCTGGCTACACCTTC
>TRBJ2-7|NA|NA|TRBV2
CASSELIGRVSSYEQYF
TGTGCCAGCAGTGAATTGATAGGCAGGGTAAGCTCCTACGAGCAGTACTTC
>TRBJ2-1|TRBD2|once|TRBV6-5
CASSRGTSGPEQFF
TGTGCCAGCAGTAGGGGGACTAGCGGGCCAGAGCAGTTCTTC
>TRBJ1-4|NA|NA|TRBV19
CASSIAPGVNEKLFF
TGTGCCAGTAGTATCGCCCCAGGGGTCAATGAAAAACTGTTTTTT
>TRBJ1-1|TRBD1|once|TRBV2
CASNTGGGTRAFF
TGTGCCAGCAATACAGGGGGAGGTACTCGAGCTTTCTTT
>TRBJ2-6|TRBD1|NA|TRBV5-1
CASSFTGGAGGANVLTF
TGCGCCAGCAGCTTTACAGGGGGCGCCGGTGGGGCCAACGTCCTGACTTTC
>TRBJ2-2|TRBD2|NA|TRBV7-2
CASSPGLAYTGELFF
TGTGCCAGCAGCCCGGGACTAGCGTACACCGGGGAGCTGTTTTTT
>TRBJ2-1|TRBD2|once|TRBV6-4
CASSDSATSSSEQFF
TGTGCCAGCAGTGACTCGGCGACTAGCTCGAGTGAGCAGTTCTTC
>TRBJ2-7|NA|NA|TRBV11-3
CASSLGGHYEQYF
TGTGCCAGCAGCTTAGGGGGGCACTACGAGCAGTACTTC
>TRBJ2-5|NA|NA|TRBV5-4
CASSLWASQMQETQYF
TGTGCCAGCAGCTTGTGGGCATCGCAAATGCAAGAGACCCAGTACTTC
>TRBJ1-3|TRBD1|NA|TRBV19
CASSVRRRQGSSGNTIYF
TGTGCCAGTAGTGTGCGGAGGAGACAGGGGAGCTCTGGAAACACCATATATTTT
>TRBJ1-2|NA|NA|TRBV7-2
CASSLVLGTPNGYTF
TGTGCCAGCAGCTTAGTTTTGGGGACACCTAATGGCTACACCTTC
>TRBJ2-3|NA|NA|TRBV18
CASSPRGGSTDTQYF
TGTGCCAGCTCACCCAGGGGTGGGAGCACAGATACGCAGTATTTT
>TRBJ2-1|TRBD2|NA|TRBV27
CASSLFPSGEQFF
TGTGCCAGCAGTTTATTTCCTAGCGGGGAGCAGTTCTTC
>TRBJ2-1|NA|NA|TRBV6-6
CASSKALTYNEQFF
TGTGCCAGCAGTAAAGCACTCACCTACAATGAGCAGTTCTTC
>TRBJ2-1|TRBD2|NA|TRBV9
CASSGRGLAGGDEQFF
TGTGCCAGCAGCGGAAGGGGACTAGCGGGAGGGGATGAGCAGTTCTTC
>TRBJ1-1|NA|few|TRBV12-3/TRBV12-4
CASSLIRNTEAFF
TGTGCCAGCAGTCTAATCCGGAACACTGAAGCTTTCTTT
>TRBJ1-5|NA|NA|TRBV28
CASSFRGTQPQHF
TGTGCCAGCAGTTTTAGGGGGACTCAGCCCCAGCATTTT
>TRBJ2-7|TRBD1|NA|TRBV9
CASSVEQGWYEQYF
TGTGCCAGCAGCGTAGAACAGGGGTGGTACGAGCAGTACTTC
>TRBJ1-6|TRBD1|NA|TRBV5-4
CASSLSTGGRAYNSPLHF
TGTGCCAGCAGCTTGTCCACAGGGGGCAGGGCCTATAATTCACCCCTCCACTTT
>TRBJ1-3|NA|NA|TRBV6-2/TRBV6-3
CASRPYGGRSSGNTIYF
TGTGCCAGCAGACCTTACGGCGGGCGTAGCTCTGGAAACACCATATATTTT
>TRBJ2-1|NA|NA|TRBV29-1
CSVMTQGEQFF
TGCAGCGTAATGACACAGGGTGAGCAGTTCTTC
>TRBJ2-1|TRBD1|once|TRBV5-5
CASSRTGQGTYNEQFF
TGTGCCAGCAGCCGGACGGGACAGGGAACCTACAATGAGCAGTTCTTC
>TRBJ1-1|NA|NA|TRBV5-1
CASSLVSNMNTEAFF
TGCGCCAGCAGCTTGGTTTCGAACATGAACACTGAAGCTTTCTTT
>TRBJ1-1|TRBD1|NA|TRBV9
CASSHPGQGTEAFF
TGTGCCAGCAGTCATCCCGGACAGGGTACTGAAGCTTTCTTT
>TRBJ2-7|NA|NA|TRBV19
CASSTILGQGGEQYF
TGTGCCAGTAGTACAATACTTGGCCAGGGAGGCGAGCAGTACTTC
>TRBJ2-7|TRBD1|NA|TRBV18
CASSPPGTGSPYEQYF
TGTGCCAGCTCACCCCCCGGGACAGGTTCCCCCTACGAGCAGTACTTC
>TRBJ1-1|NA|few|TRBV7-9
CASSSQENTEAFF
TGTGCCAGCAGCTCCCAGGAGAACACTGAAGCTTTCTTT
>TRBJ1-1|TRBD1|NA|TRBV28
CASSLYGTGSFF
TGTGCCAGCAGTTTATATGGGACAGGGTCTTTCTTT
>TRBJ1-5|NA|few|TRBV19
CASSIDLQGINQPQHF
TGTGCCAGTAGTATAGATCTCCAGGGAATCAATCAGCCCCAGCATTTT
>TRBJ1-2|NA|NA|TRBV12-3/TRBV12-4
CASSFPGKYGYTF
TGTGCCAGCAGTTTTCCGGGGAAGTATGGCTACACCTTC
>TRBJ1-1|TRBD1|NA|TRBV5-1
CASRSGTGRVTEAFF
TGCGCCAGCAGGTCCGGGACAGGGCGGGTCACTGAAGCTTTCTTT
>TRBJ1-6|NA|few|TRBV4-2
CASSQRPAGTGYSPLHF
TGTGCCAGCAGCCAACGTCCGGCCGGTACAGGGTATTCACCCCTCCACTTT
>TRBJ1-1|NA|NA|TRBV29-1
CSGRRGAGYTEAFF
TGCAGCGGTCGGCGGGGGGCCGGGTACACTGAAGCTTTCTTT
>TRBJ2-7|TRBD2|NA|TRBV6-5
CASSYSGGGVGQYF
TGTGCCAGCAGTTACTCCGGGGGAGGGGTGGGGCAGTACTTC